The 17 T cell receptor beta chains reported below all come from one sample, sequenced in a study of blood T cell repertoires in COVID-19. Libraries were prepared by immunoSEQ multiplex PCR; TCRdb keeps only in-frame clonotypes and omits some of them. The data show approximately 250,000 clones, 70% to 90% seen once. What was sequenced was PBMCs or T cells enriched from blood (not recorded which). These receptors came from a woman in her twenties or thirties who had recovered from COVID-19.

This chain links TRBV28 with TRBJ1-3; D possibly corresponds to TRBD1 (6 bases). The CDR3 totals 16 residues. Germline CDR1 MDHEN, CDR2 SYDVKM. V was pared by 10 bases and J by 2 bases, with 21 bases between. The CDR3 DNA reads as TGTGCCACCAGGGTGGGGGGGCTATTCGCTGGAAACACCATATATTTT. This sequence encodes CATRVGGLFAGNTIYF.

A few counts support this clone. The chain employs TRBV7-9 and TRBJ2-5, with TRBD2 identical over 15 bases. This CDR3 region has 16 residues. J gave up 5 bases and V 7 bases, and 8 bases lay outside the gene matches. Germline V CDR1 and CDR2: SEHNR, FQNEAQ (reference sequence). As DNA, the CDR3 is TGTGCCAGCACCCTAGGACTAGCGGGAGGGGAGGAGACCCAGTACTTC. It specifies CASTLGLAGGEETQYF.

This chain connects TRBV11-2 to TRBJ2-3, with D maybe TRBD2 (5 bases). Germline V lookup: CDR1 SGHAT, CDR2 FQNNGV. V was shortened by 4 bases and J by 6 bases, with 20 bases between the two germline ends. This CDR3 comprises 16 residues. The CDR3 loop reads CASSSRSVKMADTQYF. The CDR3 bases are TGTGCCAGCAGCTCCCGTAGCGTCAAAATGGCTGATACGCAGTATTTT.

The J gene is TRBJ1-1, the V gene TRBV19; 10 bases agree with TRBD1. The V gene's germline CDR1 is LNHDA and CDR2 SQIVND (reference sequence). The CDR3 spans 15 residues. J was trimmed by 4 bases and V by 4 bases; bases with no gene match: 6. DNA of the CDR3: TGTGCCAGTAGTACGGGACAGGGGTGGGGCACTGAAGCTTTCTTT. Its translation is CASSTGQGWGTEAFF.

CDR3 in amino acids: CSVGLVGASYEQYF. The CDR3 nucleotides read TGCAGCGTTGGATTGGTGGGGGCCTCCTACGAGCAGTACTTC. J is TRBJ2-7 and V is TRBV29-1, with D possibly being TRBD1 (6 bases). Deletions cut 4 bases from V and 0 bases from J, with 13 bases between. From germline, CDR1 is SQVTM and CDR2 ANQGSEA. The CDR3 consists of 14 residues.

The table lists this clone with a count of one. An end of the junction does not agree with germline; a read error may underlie this. The V call is TRBV7-3, the J call TRBJ1-6; D ambiguous. The CDR3 loop spans 15 amino acids. Germline values: CDR1 SGHTA, CDR2 FQGTGA. The CDR3 nucleotides are TGTGCCAGCAGCTTAACCGGGATGGGGAATTCGCCCCTCCACTTT. Protein product: CASSLTGMGNSPLHF.

The rearrangement joins TRBV5-1 to TRBJ1-1; no firm D call. V dropped 1 base and J dropped 2 bases, with 9 bases sitting between them. Germline lookup yields CDR1 SGHRS and CDR2 YFSETQ. The CDR3 totals 14 residues. The DNA of the CDR3 is TGCGCCAGCAGCTTGAAGAACAGCAACACTGAAGCTTTCTTT. It translates to CASSLKNSNTEAFF.

This clone was found once. Other DNA variants within this sample encode the same CDR3. J is TRBJ2-5 and V is TRBV9, with D uncertain. Germline V gene sequence: CDR1 SGDLS, CDR2 YYNGEE. CDR3 size: 13 residues. V lost 1 base and J 2 bases, leaving 6 bases between the germline ends. The DNA of the CDR3 is TGTGCCAGCAGCGTAACCGGTCAAGAGACCCAGTACTTC. This gives the protein CASSVTGQETQYF. The variable domain in full, completed from reference TRBV9 and TRBJ2-5, reads DSGVTQTPKHLITATGQRVTLRCSPRSGDLSVYWYQQSLDQGLQFLIQYYNGEERAKGNILERFSAQQFPDLHSELNLSSLELGDSALYFCASSVTGQETQYFGPGTRLLVL.

V is TRBV11-2 and J is TRBJ2-3; 7 bases are a match to TRBD1. CDR3 size: 14 residues. V lost 7 bases, J lost 6 bases, and 10 bases stayed unmatched. Per germline, CDR1 SGHAT and CDR2 FQNNGV. The CDR3, as DNA: TGTGCCAGCACCCCAGGGGGTCGGGACGATACGCAGTATTTT. Amino acids: CASTPGGRDDTQYF. The full variable domain, in which reference TRBV11-2 and TRBJ2-3 provide the parts outside the CDR3, is EAGVAQSPRYKIIEKRQSVAFWCNPISGHATLYWYQQILGQGPKLLIQFQNNGVVDDSQLPKDRFSAERLKGVDSTLKIQPAKLEDSAVYLCASTPGGRDDTQYFGPGTRLTVL.

The gene calls are TRBV7-3 and TRBJ2-6; D perhaps matches TRBD2 (5 bases). With 5 bases removed from V and 7 bases from J, the gap between germline ends came to 9 bases. The germline gives CDR1 SGHTA, CDR2 FQGTGA. The CDR3 extends over 13 amino acids. The CDR3 nucleotides read TGTGCCAGCAGCCGGGAAGGAGCCAACGTCCTGACTTTC. It codes for CASSREGANVLTF.

J is TRBJ1-2 and V is TRBV7-6; D is possibly TRBD1 (6 bases). Trimming pared 5 bases from V and 4 bases from J, leaving 17 bases between. The germline V gene has CDR1 SGHVS and CDR2 FNYEAQ. The CDR3 totals 15 residues. In DNA, the CDR3 is TGTGCCAGCAGCCCCGGTCCGACAGGCTCCTATGGCTACACCTTC. Its protein product is CASSPGPTGSYGYTF.

The rearrangement joins TRBV7-9 to TRBJ2-1, with D perhaps TRBD1 (7 bases). In germline, CDR1 is SEHNR, CDR2 FQNEAQ (reference sequence). The CDR3 runs 12 residues. V shed 5 bases and J shed 13 bases, with 15 bases lying between them. CDR3 coding DNA: TGTGCCAGCAGCCTAAGTCAGGGGGGACAGTTCTTC. This encodes CASSLSQGGQFF.

The rearrangement links TRBV6-2 or TRBV6-3 to TRBJ2-3; TRBD2 matches at 9 bases. The CDR3 consists of 17 residues. J gave up 2 bases and V 0 bases, and 6 bases lay outside the gene matches. Germline lookup yields CDR1 MNHEY and CDR2 SVGEGT. This CDR3 reads CASSYSIGGRATDTQYF. For the CDR3, the DNA is TGTGCCAGCAGTTACTCCATTGGCGGGAGGGCCACAGATACGCAGTATTTT.

The chain combines TRBV11-2 with TRBJ2-3; 8 positions match TRBD2. V shed 6 bases and J 5 bases; nucleotides not matched to a gene: 13. This CDR3 is built from 16 residues. Germline loops: CDR1 SGHAT, CDR2 FQNNGV. The CDR3 DNA is TGTGCCAGCAGACGACCGGGACTAGGTTATAAAGATACGCAGTATTTT. It translates to CASRRPGLGYKDTQYF.

The CDR3 here is CASTRDSYNSPLHF. For the CDR3, the DNA is TGTGCCAGTACCAGGGACAGCTATAATTCACCCCTCCACTTT. This chain connects TRBV19 to TRBJ1-6; TRBD1 aligns across 7 bases. Looked up from germline, CDR1 is LNHDA and CDR2 is SQIVND (reference sequence). The CDR3 contains 14 residues. J was trimmed by 3 bases and V by 7 bases; bases with no gene match: 3.

The chain links TRBV6-4 to TRBJ1-1, with 7 nucleotides matching TRBD1. The CDR3 sequence is 14 residues long. In germline, CDR1 is MRHNA, CDR2 SNTAGT. After removal of 0 bases from V and 7 bases from J, the junction contained 5 bases not matched to a gene. The DNA of the CDR3 is TGTGCCAGCAGTGACTCGATGGGACAGCATGAAGCTTTCTTT. This translates into CASSDSMGQHEAFF.

On this clone itself: This sample includes further DNA sequences coding for the same CDR3. The chain has TRBV27 and TRBJ1-2; D possibly corresponds to TRBD1 (5 bases). The length of the CDR3 is 13 residues. The V gene lost 5 bases and the J gene lost 5 bases, with 12 bases spanning the gap. The germline gives CDR1 MNHEY, CDR2 SMNVEV (reference sequence). The CDR3 sequence is CASSPGSRYGYTF. In nucleotides, the CDR3 is TGTGCCAGCAGTCCAGGGTCTAGATATGGCTACACCTTC.